This T cell receptor beta chain was recorded in a study of blood T cells in healthy people across ages. Trimming removed 7 bases at V and 8 bases at J, with 17 bases between. Germline CDR1 SNHLY, CDR2 FYNNEI. The CDR3 is made up of 14 amino acids. In this sample, this clonotype turned up a few times. Its antigen is not known. Using a J-beta primer mix together with a sample-barcoded 5' primer, a second PCR was run for roughly 6 to 12 cycles. TCRdb ran MiXCR on the 5' RACE reads and lists one entry per CDR3 protein. The sample has fewer than 750,000 distinct CDR3 sequences, around 48% seen once; the top ten hold 20% to 25%. Study conclusions and caveats: Higher naive T cell percentage went strongly together with higher TCR beta diversity.

Sequencing input: blood. This TCR derives from an elderly man in good health. The chain couples TRBV2 to TRBJ1-4, with D perhaps matching TRBD1 (6 bases). CDR3 nucleotides: TGTGCCAGCACCGCGGACAGCCAGAGGGAAAAACTGTTTTTT. Its protein is CASTADSQREKLFF.